These T cell receptor beta chains were read from a single sample in a study of blood T cell repertoires in COVID-19. Clones were sequenced by immunoSEQ multiplex PCR, and TCRdb holds only the in-frame ones, with some missing. The sample has about 150,000 clones; 80% to 90% are singletons. Sample: peripheral blood. These receptors came from a woman aged 45-59 years with acute or convalescent COVID-19. CDR3s include the opening cysteine and the closing phenylalanine or tryptophan. A D gene is named only where the DNA matches it firmly. Where a row states a size, it is once, few, many or the class of an expanded clone; other rows omit it.

J | length | D | size | V | DNA | CDR3
TRBJ2-3 | 14 | NA | NA | TRBV18 | TGTGCCAGCTCACCACCCGGGAGCACAGATACGCAGTATTTT | CASSPPGSTDTQYF
TRBJ1-4 | 15 | TRBD1 | NA | TRBV15 | TGTGCCACCAGCAGCAGACAGGGCTCGGGGGAAAAACTGTTTTTT | CATSSRQGSGEKLFF
TRBJ1-1 | 15 | NA | NA | TRBV6-2/TRBV6-3 | TGTGCCAGCAGCCTTCCCCAGGGAGGGACCACTGAAGCTTTCTTT | CASSLPQGGTTEAFF
TRBJ2-6 | 15 | TRBD1 | NA | TRBV6-6 | TGTGCCAGCATACCGACAGGGGCAGGGGCCAACGTCCTGACTTTC | CASIPTGAGANVLTF
TRBJ1-2 | 11 | NA | NA | TRBV20-1 | TGCAGTGCTAGAGATCCCAATGGCTACACCTTC | CSARDPNGYTF
TRBJ2-2 | 15 | TRBD1 | once | TRBV7-3 | TGTGCCAGCAGCCCTCCAGGGGGCAACACCGGGGAGCTGTTTTTT | CASSPPGGNTGELFF
TRBJ1-2 | 16 | NA | NA | TRBV10-2 | TGCGCCAGCAGTGGGACGACAGGATTAACTAACTATGGCTACACCTTC | CASSGTTGLTNYGYTF
TRBJ2-2 | 15 | TRBD2 | NA | TRBV11-3 | TGTGCCAGCAGTTACGGGGGGGCCGTCACCGGGGAGCTGTTTTTT | CASSYGGAVTGELFF
TRBJ2-5 | 14 | TRBD2 | few | TRBV28 | TGTGCCAGCAGCCTAGCGGGAGGGCCACAGACCCAGTACTTC | CASSLAGGPQTQYF
TRBJ1-3 | 16 | NA | NA | TRBV23-1 | TGCGCCAGCAGGAATACAGGGCCTCTCTCTGGAAACACCATATATTTT | CASRNTGPLSGNTIYF
TRBJ2-7 | 13 | TRBD1 | few | TRBV19 | TGTGCCAGTTCAGACAGGGGGACCTACGAGCAGTACTTC | CASSDRGTYEQYF
TRBJ2-3 | 14 | NA | few | TRBV5-1 | TGCGCCAGCAGCTGGTGGGGAGCCACAGATACGCAGTATTTT | CASSWWGATDTQYF
TRBJ1-3 | 13 | NA | NA | TRBV7-7 | TGTGCCAGCAGTTCACAACCGGGAAACACCATATATTTT | CASSSQPGNTIYF
TRBJ1-1 | 15 | NA | NA | TRBV6-5 | TGTGCCAGCAGCGACTACGGGATAGGGAACACTGAAGCTTTCTTT | CASSDYGIGNTEAFF
TRBJ1-3 | 14 | NA | NA | TRBV5-4 | TGTGCCAGCAGCCTATCAAACTCTGGAAACACCATATATTTT | CASSLSNSGNTIYF
TRBJ2-2 | 14 | NA | few | TRBV4-3 | TGCGCCAGCAGCCAGAACCTCGTCGGCGGGGAGCTGTTTTTT | CASSQNLVGGELFF
TRBJ1-6 | 15 | NA | once | TRBV11-2 | TGTGCCAGCAGCGGGCCGTGGGGGGGCGAGTCACCCCTCCACTTT | CASSGPWGGESPLHF
TRBJ2-7 | 17 | NA | NA | TRBV18 | TGTGCCAGCTCACCGCTTCCCCTTGGAGAAAGTCCCTACGAGCAGTACTTC | CASSPLPLGESPYEQYF
TRBJ2-3 | 15 | TRBD1 | NA | TRBV2 | TGTGCCAGCAGTCTGGGACAGGGGGCCCAAGGGGCGCAGTATTTT | CASSLGQGAQGAQYF
TRBJ2-3 | 13 | TRBD1 | NA | TRBV2 | TGTGCCAGCAGTGACGAGACAGGGGGTACGCAGTATTTT | CASSDETGGTQYF
TRBJ1-5 | 13 | NA | NA | TRBV29-1 | TGCAGCGTCGCCGGGACAACGGTAAAGCCCCAGCATTTT | CSVAGTTVKPQHF
TRBJ2-5 | 15 | TRBD2 | NA | TRBV5-1 | TGCGCCAGCAGCCGTAGCGGGAGCAAACAAGAGACCCAGTACTTC | CASSRSGSKQETQYF
TRBJ2-3 | 15 | NA | NA | TRBV14 | TGTGCCAGCAGCCCACGAGGGCTCCGCACAGATACGCAGTATTTT | CASSPRGLRTDTQYF
TRBJ2-5 | 14 | TRBD2 | NA | TRBV14 | TGTGCCAGCAGCCAGGGACGGGAGGGCGAGACCCAGTACTTC | CASSQGREGETQYF
TRBJ1-2 | 13 | NA | NA | TRBV29-1 | TGCAGCGCGGGGTATCGAGCTGACTATGGCTACACCTTC | CSAGYRADYGYTF
TRBJ2-2 | 17 | NA | NA | TRBV10-3 | TGTGCCATCAGTGAGTCGACTTCTTTACAGAACACCGGGGAGCTGTTTTTT | CAISESTSLQNTGELFF
TRBJ1-2 | 13 | NA | once | TRBV11-1 | TGTGCCAGCAGCACTAACACCATCTATGGCTACACCTTC | CASSTNTIYGYTF
TRBJ2-5 | 13 | TRBD2 | NA | TRBV12-3/TRBV12-4 | TGTGCCAGCCTGCGGGGGGGCCTAGAGACCCAGTACTTC | CASLRGGLETQYF
TRBJ2-7 | 16 | NA | NA | TRBV7-6 | TGTGCCAGCAGCGTACAGGGAGCTGGGAGCTCCTACGAGCAGTACTTC | CASSVQGAGSSYEQYF
TRBJ2-5 | 13 | TRBD2 | NA | TRBV2 | TGTGCCGGCTTGGGGGGGGTTCGGGAGACCCAGTACTTC | CAGLGGVRETQYF
TRBJ2-6 | 18 | TRBD1 | NA | TRBV5-4 | TGTGCCAGCAGGGGGACAGGGAGCCAAACATCTGGGGCCAACGTCCTGACTTTC | CASRGTGSQTSGANVLTF
TRBJ2-4 | 17 | TRBD2 | NA | TRBV6-2/TRBV6-3 | TGTGCCAGCAGTTACGGACTAGACTTCTTAGCCAAAAACATTCAGTACTTC | CASSYGLDFLAKNIQYF
TRBJ2-7 | 13 | NA | NA | TRBV4-1 | TGCGCCAGCAGCCAAGCCGGGAGCTACGAGCAGTACTTC | CASSQAGSYEQYF
TRBJ1-1 | 14 | NA | NA | TRBV30 | TGTGCCTGGAGTGTAATCTTTGGACCGGGAGAAGCTTTCTTT | CAWSVIFGPGEAFF
TRBJ2-4 | 15 | TRBD1 | NA | TRBV5-4 | TGTGCCAGCAGCGAGACAGGGATTAATTATCCCATTCAGTACTTC | CASSETGINYPIQYF
TRBJ2-2 | 13 | NA | NA | TRBV4-1 | TGCGCCAGCAGCCAAGTTCAGGCCGGGGAGCTGTTTTTT | CASSQVQAGELFF
TRBJ2-1 | 15 | NA | NA | TRBV7-8 | TGTGCCAGCAGCCAAGGGAGGCAAACCTACAATGAGCAGTTCTTC | CASSQGRQTYNEQFF
TRBJ2-2 | 17 | TRBD2 | NA | TRBV19 | TGTGCCAGTAGTAGGTCGGGAGCGGGAGCGAACACCGGGGAGCTGTTTTTT | CASSRSGAGANTGELFF
TRBJ1-1 | 16 | NA | once | TRBV11-2 | TGTGCCAGCAGCTTACCCCCAAACCCCGGGGACACTGAAGCTTTCTTT | CASSLPPNPGDTEAFF
TRBJ2-1 | 15 | NA | few | TRBV28 | TGTGCCAGCAACCTATACGGTCGGGTTTCGGATGAGCAGTTCTTC | CASNLYGRVSDEQFF
TRBJ1-5 | 15 | NA | NA | TRBV28 | TGTGCCAGCAGTTTTATCGAGGGTAGCAATCAGCCCCAGCATTTT | CASSFIEGSNQPQHF
TRBJ2-4 | 15 | NA | NA | TRBV9 | TGTGCCAGCAGCGGTTCCGGGTTAGCCAAAAACATTCAGTACTTC | CASSGSGLAKNIQYF
TRBJ2-3 | 13 | NA | NA | TRBV29-1 | TGCAGCACTCTACTCGAGGGCACAGATACGCAGTATTTT | CSTLLEGTDTQYF
TRBJ1-1 | 14 | TRBD1 | NA | TRBV6-5 | TGTGCCAGCGTCATTAGGGGGCTGAACACTGAAGCTTTCTTT | CASVIRGLNTEAFF
TRBJ2-2 | 16 | TRBD2 | once | TRBV6-2/TRBV6-3 | TGTGCCAGCAGCCGGGACCTAGCGGGGGTCACCGGGGAGCTGTTTTTT | CASSRDLAGVTGELFF
TRBJ1-4 | 15 | NA | NA | TRBV15 | TGTGCCACCACCCAGAGAGGGTTACTTCACGAAAAACTGTTTTTT | CATTQRGLLHEKLFF
TRBJ1-3 | 16 | NA | NA | TRBV15 | TGTGCCACCAGCAGAGATTCCGGACTCTCTGGAAACACCATATATTTT | CATSRDSGLSGNTIYF
TRBJ2-7 | 12 | NA | NA | TRBV5-6 | TGTGCCAGCAGCTGGGCAGGGGTTGAGCAGTACTTC | CASSWAGVEQYF
TRBJ1-6 | 17 | NA | NA | TRBV3-1/TRBV3-2 | TGTGCCAGCAGCCAAGGAGCCAGACAGAGTTATAATTCACCCCTCCACTTT | CASSQGARQSYNSPLHF
TRBJ2-2 | 13 | NA | NA | TRBV2 | TGTGCCAGCAGTGGCCTAGCGACCGGGGAGCTGTTTTTT | CASSGLATGELFF
TRBJ2-1 | 12 | NA | NA | TRBV7-6 | TGTGCCAGCAGCTTGTATTACAATGAGCAGTTCTTC | CASSLYYNEQFF
TRBJ1-1 | 13 | NA | NA | TRBV6-5 | TGTGCCAGCAGGATGACAGTGAACACTGAAGCTTTCTTT | CASRMTVNTEAFF
TRBJ1-1 | 13 | TRBD1 | NA | TRBV14 | TGTGCCAGCGCGACAGGGCTGGACACTGAAGCTTTCTTT | CASATGLDTEAFF
TRBJ1-3 | 15 | NA | once | TRBV7-4 | TGTGCCAGCAGCGACGACAGGACCTCTGGAAACACCATATATTTT | CASSDDRTSGNTIYF
TRBJ1-3 | 11 | NA | once | TRBV20-1 | TGCAGTGCCAACTTTGGAAACACCATATATTTT | CSANFGNTIYF
TRBJ2-7 | 15 | TRBD2 | NA | TRBV7-2 | TGTGCCAGCCGGGATAGCGGGAGGGCCTCCTACGAGCAGTACTTC | CASRDSGRASYEQYF
TRBJ1-5 | 16 | NA | NA | TRBV19 | TGTGCCAGTAGTAAGCAGGGGAGTTCCGAACGCCAGCCCCAGCATTTT | CASSKQGSSERQPQHF
TRBJ2-3 | 19 | TRBD2 | once | TRBV5-1 | TGCGCCAGCAGCTCCAGGGGACTAGCGGGAGGGCGAACACCAGATACGCAGTATTTT | CASSSRGLAGGRTPDTQYF
TRBJ1-3 | 15 | NA | few | TRBV4-1 | TGCGCCAGCAGCCAAGACCCAGGTACTGGAAACACCATATATTTT | CASSQDPGTGNTIYF
TRBJ2-3 | 14 | TRBD1 | NA | TRBV5-1 | TGCGCCAGCAGCCCGGGACAGGGGGGTGATACGCAGTATTTT | CASSPGQGGDTQYF